These 21 T cell receptor beta chains share one sample of origin, sequenced in a study of T cell responses to AZD1222 COVID-19 vaccine. The table came from immunoSEQ multiplex PCR; TCRdb's copy has only in-frame clones and leaves some out. Of about 200,000 clones in the sample, 90% to 95% were seen once. The sequencing here drew on peripheral blood, taken 28 days after the second AZD1222 dose. These receptor sequences come from an adult who received the AZD1222 COVID-19 vaccine.

This chain uses TRBV2 with TRBJ1-5; D not certain. The CDR3 covers 12 residues. Germline assignment: CDR1 SNHLY and CDR2 FYNNEI. Trimming stripped 6 bases from V and 5 bases from J, with 8 bases between. The CDR3 nucleotides read TGTGCCAGCAGCAGTCAGGATCAGCCCCAGCATTTT. Amino acid sequence: CASSSQDQPQHF. The full variable domain, rest sourced from reference TRBV2 and TRBJ1-5, is EPEVTQTPSHQVTQMGQEVILRCVPISNHLYFYWYRQILGQKVEFLVSFYNNEISEKSEIFDDQFSVERPDGSNFTLKIRSTKLEDSAMYFCASSSQDQPQHFGDGTRLSIL.

The chain is built from TRBV7-9 and TRBJ2-1; 11 positions match TRBD2. The CDR3 contains 13 residues. The germline V gene encodes CDR1 SEHNR and CDR2 FQNEAQ (reference sequence). J lost 15 bases, V lost 5 bases, and 9 bases had no gene match. The CDR3 nucleotides are TGTGCCAGCAGCCCTGGTCTAGCGGGGGGTTGGTTCTTC. Amino acids: CASSPGLAGGWFF.

V gene TRBV20-1 combines with J gene TRBJ1-1; tentatively, D is TRBD1 (5 bases). The V and J ends lost 3 bases and 11 bases respectively, with 13 bases between them. In germline, CDR1 is DFQATT, CDR2 SNEGSKA (reference sequence). The CDR3 runs 11 residues. The CDR3 DNA reads as TGCAGTGCTAGTCAGGGAGTTGGGGCTTTCTTT. Amino acid sequence: CSASQGVGAFF.

V is TRBV7-9 and J is TRBJ1-4; tentatively, D is TRBD1 (6 bases). V dropped 5 bases and J dropped 4 bases, with 11 bases sitting between them. This CDR3 spans 14 amino acids. The germline gives CDR1 SEHNR, CDR2 FQNEAQ (reference sequence). The CDR3 reads CASSLDRINEKLFF. The CDR3 DNA sequence: TGTGCCAGCAGCCTGGACAGAATTAATGAAAAACTGTTTTTT.

The rearrangement joins TRBV21-1 to TRBJ2-3. TRBV21-1 represents a pseudogene. The CDR3 covers 14 residues. The CDR3 sequence: CASSKDRPTDTQYF. The CDR3 DNA follows: TGTGCCAGCAGCAAAGACCGGCCCACAGATACGCAGTATTTT.

CDR3 nucleotides: TGTGCCAGCAGCGGACAGAGCGCTAGCAATCAGCCCCAGCATTTT. Protein sequence: CASSGQSASNQPQHF. This chain links TRBV6-5 with TRBJ1-5; possible D gene TRBD1, 6 bases. Trimming shortened V by 6 bases and J by 0 bases, and 12 bases separated the two germline ends. This CDR3 has 15 amino acids. Germline lookup yields CDR1 MNHEY and CDR2 SVGAGI.

The V call is TRBV6-5, the J call TRBJ2-1; tentatively, D is TRBD1 (5 bases). Trimming took off 8 bases at V and 10 bases at J, with 12 bases between the two ends. CDR3 length: 11 amino acids. Germline lookup yields CDR1 MNHEY and CDR2 SVGAGI. DNA of the CDR3: TGTGCCAGCGGGGCCCCTGGAGAGCAGTTCTTC. The encoded protein is CASGAPGEQFF.

The rearrangement joins TRBV19 to TRBJ1-5; TRBD1 matches at 8 bases. The ends lost 5 bases at V and 0 bases at J; junction bases unmatched: 6. Germline V gene sequence: CDR1 LNHDA, CDR2 SQIVND (reference sequence). This CDR3 has 16 amino acids. The CDR3 spells CASSPDRVYSNQPQHF. The CDR3 bases are TGTGCCAGTAGTCCGGACAGGGTGTATAGCAATCAGCCCCAGCATTTT.

This sequence joins TRBV3-1 (or the pseudogene TRBV3-2) and TRBJ2-3; the D is unclear. Germline V gives CDR1 LGHDT, CDR2 YNNKEL (reference sequence). V was trimmed by 0 bases and J by 2 bases, leaving 12 bases between them. The CDR3 runs to 16 residues. The CDR3 region is CASSQDRRAHTDTQYF. CDR3 nucleotide sequence: TGTGCCAGCAGCCAAGATAGAAGGGCGCACACAGATACGCAGTATTTT.

This sequence joins TRBV10-3 and TRBJ2-2; D gene ambiguous. Germline lookup yields CDR1 ENHRY and CDR2 SYGVKD. The CDR3 runs to 14 residues. With 2 bases removed from V and 6 bases from J, the gap between germline ends came to 10 bases. The CDR3 loop is CAISEGSSPGELFF. The CDR3 DNA sequence: TGTGCCATCAGTGAGGGCTCATCACCCGGGGAGCTGTTTTTT.

This sequence joins TRBV10-3 and TRBJ1-5, with a possible D match to TRBD1 (6 bases). Germline V gives CDR1 ENHRY, CDR2 SYGVKD. The CDR3 runs to 16 residues. Trimming cost V 3 bases and J 0 bases, with 12 bases left between them. CDR3 sequence (DNA): TGTGCCATCAGTGACAGGGGCGGCTATAGCAATCAGCCCCAGCATTTT. Protein: CAISDRGGYSNQPQHF.

The chain carries TRBV6-5 and TRBJ2-7; possible D gene TRBD2, 6 bases. CDR1 and CDR2 from the germline V gene are MNHEY and SVGAGI. With 4 bases removed from V and 3 bases from J, the gap between germline ends came to 16 bases. This CDR3 is built from 15 residues. In DNA form, the CDR3 reads TGTGCCAGCAGTTCCCAGGGACTTCCATTCTACGAGCAGTACTTC. It translates to CASSSQGLPFYEQYF.

V is TRBV6-5 and J is TRBJ1-5, with D uncertain. CDR3 size: 16 residues. The V end lost 0 bases, the J end lost 0 bases, and 9 bases lay between the germline ends. Germline loops: CDR1 MNHEY, CDR2 SVGAGI. In DNA, the CDR3 is TGTGCCAGCAGTTACTCGAGACACCATAGCAATCAGCCCCAGCATTTT. Translating gives CASSYSRHHSNQPQHF.

The chain employs TRBV5-1 and TRBJ2-7; D is uncertain. V was shortened by 4 bases and J by 3 bases, with 8 bases between the two germline ends. Germline V CDR1 and CDR2: SGHRS, YFSETQ. The CDR3 has 12 amino acids. The CDR3 DNA follows: TGCGCCAGCAGCCAGATAGGCTACGAGCAGTACTTC. This translates into CASSQIGYEQYF.

Comments on this clone: At one boundary the junction diverges from the germline segment, which might be a read error. The rearrangement links TRBV12-3 or TRBV12-4 to TRBJ2-2; a weak D match, TRBD1 (6 bases). The CDR3 is 13 amino acids. The chain's CDR3 is CASSTGFPGELFF. DNA for the CDR3: TGTGCCAGCAGCACAGGGTTTCCCGGAGAGCTGTTTTTT.

This clone was counted only a few times. V usage is TRBV5-1 and J usage is TRBJ1-2; 7 bases line up with TRBD1. The J segment lost 6 bases and the V segment lost 0 bases, leaving 8 bases of the junction unmatched. This CDR3 is built from 15 residues. CDR1 and CDR2 from the germline V gene are SGHRS and YFSETQ. CDR3 in DNA: TGCGCCAGCAGCTTGGAGGGACAGCCTGGGGATGGCTACACCTTC. Encoded protein: CASSLEGQPGDGYTF.

This sequence joins TRBV30 and TRBJ1-6, with 10 bases aligning to TRBD1. Germline values: CDR1 GTSNPN, CDR2 SVGIG (reference sequence). Trimming at V came to 5 bases and at J to 10 bases, leaving 2 bases not matched to a gene. CDR3 length: 12 residues. Here the CDR3 reads CAWGQGGSPLHF. The CDR3 nucleotides read TGTGCCTGGGGACAGGGGGGCTCACCCCTCCACTTT.

This chain joins TRBV3-1 (or the pseudogene TRBV3-2) and TRBJ2-3; D unclear. The germline CDR1 and CDR2 sequences are LGHDT and YNNKEL (reference sequence). Trimming removed 4 bases from V and 0 bases from J, with 5 bases in between. The CDR3 is 13 residues long. In DNA form, the CDR3 reads TGTGCCAGCAGCCCCTACAGCACAGATACGCAGTATTTT. It codes for CASSPYSTDTQYF.

The J gene is TRBJ2-2, the V gene TRBV28, with TRBD1 identical over 8 bases. Losses at the gene ends were 2 bases for V and 6 bases for J; bases not matched to a gene: 5. The CDR3 runs 15 residues. Per germline, CDR1 MDHEN and CDR2 SYDVKM. CDR3 in DNA: TGTGCCAGCAGTTTACCGGGACAGGACTCCGGGGAGCTGTTTTTT. As protein: CASSLPGQDSGELFF.

The V gene is TRBV3-1 (or the pseudogene TRBV3-2), the J gene TRBJ2-7; no definite D call. Germline V gene data show CDR1 as LGHDT and CDR2 as YNNKEL (reference sequence). This CDR3 contains 15 residues. Deletions cut 0 bases from V and 5 bases from J, with 14 bases between. The CDR3 nucleotides are TGTGCCAGCAGCCAAGATAACGGCGTTAGCCACGAGCAGTACTTC. Translating it yields CASSQDNGVSHEQYF.

The chain employs TRBV25-1 and TRBJ1-2, with D possibly being TRBD1 (5 bases). Trimming shortened V by 6 bases and J by 1 base, and 15 bases separated the two germline ends. This CDR3 spans 15 amino acids. CDR1 is MGHDK and CDR2 is SYGVNS in the germline V gene. In DNA, the CDR3 is TGTGCCAGCAGCCCCCTTTTGCAGGGTAACTATGGCTACACCTTC. Its protein product is CASSPLLQGNYGYTF.